The subject of this entry is one TCR beta chain. The data were taken from a study of blood T cell repertoires in COVID-19. Study-wide context: Whether acute or convalescent, the COVID-19 samples came from the United States, Italy and Spain.

Using immunoSEQ multiplex PCR, the repertoire was profiled, and TCRdb retains in-frame clones only, with some absent. The profile shows some 190,000 clones, roughly 90% of them singletons. The TCR sequence derives from a man in his late teens or twenties with active or convalescent COVID-19. Source material: peripheral blood.

The CDR3: CASSYQTGGNQPQHF. DNA of the CDR3: TGTGCCAGCAGTTACCAGACAGGGGGGAATCAGCCCCAGCATTTT. This rearrangement joins TRBV6-2 or TRBV6-3 to TRBJ1-5; 9 positions match TRBD1. The junction had 3 bases not matched to a gene; V was cut back by 2 bases and J by 4 bases. Per the germline V gene, CDR1 is MNHEY and CDR2 is SVGEGT. CDR3 length: 15 residues.